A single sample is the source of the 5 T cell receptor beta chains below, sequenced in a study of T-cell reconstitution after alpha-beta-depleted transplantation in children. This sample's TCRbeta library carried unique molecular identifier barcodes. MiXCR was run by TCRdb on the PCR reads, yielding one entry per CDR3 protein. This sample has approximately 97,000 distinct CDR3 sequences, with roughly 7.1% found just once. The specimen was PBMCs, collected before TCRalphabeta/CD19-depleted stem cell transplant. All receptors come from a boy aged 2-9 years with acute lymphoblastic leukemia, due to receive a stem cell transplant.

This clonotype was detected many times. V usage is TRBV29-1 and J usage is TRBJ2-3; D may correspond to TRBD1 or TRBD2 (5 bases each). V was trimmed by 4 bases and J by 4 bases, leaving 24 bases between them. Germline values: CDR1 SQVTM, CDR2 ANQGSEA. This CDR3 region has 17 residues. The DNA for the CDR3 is TGCAGCGTTGCGACCGGACCCCGGGACCTCCAGGCAGATACGCAGTATTTT. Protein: CSVATGPRDLQADTQYF.

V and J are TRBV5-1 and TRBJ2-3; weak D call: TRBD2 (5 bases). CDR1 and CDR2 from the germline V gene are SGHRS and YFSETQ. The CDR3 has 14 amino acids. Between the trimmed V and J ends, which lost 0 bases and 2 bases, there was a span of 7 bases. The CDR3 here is CASSLDDYTDTQYF. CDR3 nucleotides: TGCGCCAGCAGCTTGGACGACTACACAGATACGCAGTATTTT.

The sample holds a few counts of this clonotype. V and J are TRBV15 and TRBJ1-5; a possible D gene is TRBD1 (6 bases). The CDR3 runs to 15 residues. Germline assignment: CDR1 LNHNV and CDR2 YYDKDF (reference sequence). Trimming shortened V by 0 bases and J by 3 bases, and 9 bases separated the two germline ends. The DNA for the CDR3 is TGTGCCACCAGCAGAGATCAGGGGTACAATCAGCCCCAGCATTTT. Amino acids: CATSRDQGYNQPQHF.

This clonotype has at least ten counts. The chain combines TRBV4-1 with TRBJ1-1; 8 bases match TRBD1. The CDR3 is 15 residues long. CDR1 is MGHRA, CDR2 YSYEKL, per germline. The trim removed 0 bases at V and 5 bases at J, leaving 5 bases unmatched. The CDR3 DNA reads TGCGCCAGCAGCCAAGAAAGACAGGGGAGGACTGAAGCTTTCTTT. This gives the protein CASSQERQGRTEAFF.

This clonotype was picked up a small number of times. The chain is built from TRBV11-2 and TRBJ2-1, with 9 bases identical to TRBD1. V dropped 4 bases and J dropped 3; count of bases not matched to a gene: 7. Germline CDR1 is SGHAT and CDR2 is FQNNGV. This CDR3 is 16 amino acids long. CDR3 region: CASSSTTGGHYNEQFF. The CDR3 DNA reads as TGTGCCAGCAGCTCCACGACAGGGGGGCACTACAATGAGCAGTTCTTC.